This T cell receptor (beta chain) was documented in a study of T cell responses to AZD1222 COVID-19 vaccine. Study observations and caveats: Vaccine-associated CD4 TCRs spanned spike, dominant at 160-218 and 743-854. Females outnumbered males among donors, who were mostly white British; clonal diversity was possibly underestimated. Without day 14 samples, only post-peak T cell repertoires were studied.

Generated by immunoSEQ multiplex PCR, the TCRdb table keeps only in-frame clones and is missing some. The table shows around 110,000 clones, with 85% to 95% occurring only once. Germline CDR1 and CDR2: SGHRS and YFSETQ. The CDR3 spans 14 residues. The V and J ends lost 3 bases and 4 bases, in that order; junction bases with no gene match: 4. On this clone itself: Its antigen is not known.

The material was peripheral blood, obtained on day 0 of AZD1222 vaccination. The chain uses TRBV5-1 and TRBJ2-7; TRBD2 aligns across 10 bases. This clonotype was sampled from an adult in good health. The CDR3 nucleotides read TGCGCCAGCAGCTGGACTAGCGGACCTTACGAGCAGTACTTC. It translates to CASSWTSGPYEQYF.